A single sample is the source of the 21 T cell receptor beta chains below, sequenced in a study of CD8 T cells in Susac syndrome. Reverse transcription of about 0.45 to 1 ug RNA was performed with random hexamers. TCRdb passed the immunoSEQ multiplex PCR reads through MiXCR, listing each CDR3 protein once. The sample consists of roughly 150,000 distinct CDR3 sequences, approximately 95% of them appearing once. The sample was CD8+ T cells from PBMCs. These receptors came from a human donor with Susac syndrome.

V is TRBV7-9 and J is TRBJ2-1, with 13 bases lining up with TRBD2. With V trimmed by 5 bases and J by 7 bases, 8 bases remained unmatched. Germline assignment: CDR1 SEHNR and CDR2 FQNEAQ (reference sequence). This CDR3 contains 16 residues. CDR3 DNA sequence: TGTGCCAGCAGCCCCCGGACTAGCGGGAGTTTAAATGAGCAGTTCTTC. Residues: CASSPRTSGSLNEQFF.

This rearrangement joins TRBV5-6 to TRBJ1-5; TRBD1 matches at 9 bases. The CDR3 has 15 residues. V was clipped by 4 bases and J by 5 bases; unmatched bases: 7. Germline V gene lookup returns CDR1 SGHDT and CDR2 YYEEEE. DNA for the CDR3: TGTGCCAGCAGCGAAGGACAGGGGAGTCATCAGCCCCAGCATTTT. Amino acid sequence: CASSEGQGSHQPQHF.

This chain links TRBV4-1 with TRBJ2-7, with 7 bases lining up with TRBD2. This CDR3 comprises 18 residues. Germline loops: CDR1 MGHRA, CDR2 YSYEKL. With 0 bases clipped from V and 0 bases from J, the junction kept 11 bases outside the gene matches. Here the CDR3 reads CASSQEAGVGGDSYEQYF. CDR3 DNA: TGCGCCAGCAGCCAAGAAGCAGGCGTGGGGGGGGACTCCTACGAGCAGTACTTC.

The rearrangement uses TRBV24-1 and TRBJ2-2, with D hard to call. The V and J ends lost 3 bases and 7 bases respectively, with 14 bases between them. CDR1 and CDR2 from the germline V gene are KGHDR and SFDVKD. CDR3 length equals 15 residues. The CDR3 sequence is CATSDRKQINGELFF. The CDR3, as DNA: TGTGCCACCAGTGATCGTAAACAGATAAACGGGGAGCTGTTTTTT.

The chain has TRBV12-3 or TRBV12-4 and TRBJ1-5; 9 nucleotides match TRBD1. Trimming at V came to 6 bases and at J to 6 bases, leaving 6 bases not matched to a gene. This CDR3 contains 14 residues. CDR3 sequence: CASRVTGGAQPQHF. The CDR3 bases are TGTGCCAGCAGGGTGACAGGGGGAGCTCAGCCCCAGCATTTT.

The rearrangement uses TRBV29-1 and TRBJ2-7; 8 bases are a match to TRBD2. Trimming cost V 5 bases and J 3 bases; bases outside gene matches: 12. The CDR3 is made up of 15 amino acids. Germline-derived CDR1 and CDR2 are SQVTM and ANQGSEA. For the CDR3, the DNA is TGCAGCGTTAAATGGCGTGCCAGCGGGAGCTACGAGCAGTACTTC. It yields the protein CSVKWRASGSYEQYF.

The chain couples TRBV27 to TRBJ1-2; a possible D gene is TRBD1 (6 bases). The germline gives CDR1 MNHEY, CDR2 SMNVEV (reference sequence). V was pared by 3 bases and J by 6 bases, with 17 bases between. This CDR3 spans 15 amino acids. CDR3 nucleotides: TGTGCCAGCAGTTTGGGGCTACAGGGTATCGATGGCTACACCTTC. Amino acid sequence: CASSLGLQGIDGYTF.

The CDR3 here is CASSLGQGQGGGYTF. As DNA, the CDR3 is TGTGCCAGCAGCCTTGGACAGGGCCAGGGAGGAGGCTACACCTTC. The rearrangement uses TRBV7-9 and TRBJ1-2; 8 positions match TRBD1. Germline V gives CDR1 SEHNR, CDR2 FQNEAQ (reference sequence). V was pared by 5 bases and J by 8 bases, with 13 bases of the junction left unmatched. This CDR3 has 15 residues.

This chain joins TRBV11-2 and TRBJ2-7; D remains ambiguous. V gave up 5 bases and J gave up 5 bases, with 10 bases separating them. Germline lookup yields CDR1 SGHAT and CDR2 FQNNGV. The CDR3 extends over 12 amino acids. CDR3 coding DNA: TGTGCCAGCAGCCGCTGGAACGACGAGCAGTACTTC. The encoded protein is CASSRWNDEQYF.

The chain joins TRBV29-1 to TRBJ1-3; the match to TRBD1 covers 12 bases. The CDR3 totals 16 residues. The germline CDR1 and CDR2 sequences are SQVTM and ANQGSEA. Losses at the gene ends were 4 bases for V and 2 bases for J; bases not matched to a gene: 6. CDR3 sequence (DNA): TGCAGCGTTGGGGGGACAGGGGGCGCAACTGGAAACACCATATATTTT. Residues: CSVGGTGGATGNTIYF.

The chain employs TRBV6-5 and TRBJ2-5, with TRBD2 matching 7 bases. This CDR3 has 14 amino acids. CDR1 is MNHEY, CDR2 SVGAGI, per germline. With V trimmed by 5 bases and J by 2 bases, 5 bases remained unmatched. CDR3 region: CASSLDGRQETQYF. The CDR3 nucleotides read TGTGCCAGCAGTCTGGACGGGAGGCAAGAGACCCAGTACTTC.

This clonotype was counted a few times. The chain couples TRBV5-4 to TRBJ2-7; D is perhaps TRBD2 (5 bases). This CDR3 is built from 15 residues. Germline V gene lookup returns CDR1 SGHNT and CDR2 YYREEE (reference sequence). V lost 6 bases to trimming and J lost 5 bases, with 21 bases between them. CDR3 in amino acids: CASIRKTNVRDEQYF. CDR3 in DNA: TGTGCCAGCATCAGAAAGACTAATGTTCGGGACGAGCAGTACTTC.

The count of this clonotype is one. V gene TRBV11-2 combines with J gene TRBJ2-2, with D unresolved. CDR3 length: 15 amino acids. Trimming removed 2 bases from V and 4 bases from J, with 11 bases in between. Germline values: CDR1 SGHAT, CDR2 FQNNGV. This CDR3 reads CASSLSPESTGELFF. The CDR3 bases are TGTGCCAGCAGCTTAAGTCCTGAATCCACCGGGGAGCTGTTTTTT.

The chain links TRBV2 to TRBJ2-5; D is perhaps TRBD2 (5 bases). There are 11 residues in the CDR3. Germline V lookup: CDR1 SNHLY, CDR2 FYNNEI. V was pared by 8 bases and J by 4 bases, with 8 bases between. Written as DNA, the CDR3 is TGTGCCAGCTGGGAGATAGAGACCCAGTACTTC. It specifies CASWEIETQYF.

This clonotype was seen only a few times. The rearrangement links TRBV7-3 to TRBJ1-1; 7 bases line up with TRBD1. Trimming removed 4 bases from V and 6 bases from J; junction bases left unmatched: 5. Germline CDR1 and CDR2: SGHTA and FQGTGA. This CDR3 has 13 residues. The DNA of the CDR3 is TGTGCCAGCAGCTCTCTCGGACAGGCTGAAGCTTTCTTT. The encoded protein is CASSSLGQAEAFF.

The rearrangement joins TRBV20-1 to TRBJ2-1, with 7 bases aligning to TRBD1. Germline assignment: CDR1 DFQATT and CDR2 SNEGSKA (reference sequence). The J segment lost 3 bases and the V segment lost 3 bases, leaving 5 bases of the junction unmatched. This CDR3 comprises 14 residues. The CDR3 nucleotides read TGCAGTGCTAGGGACAGGATAAACTACAATGAGCAGTTCTTC. Translation gives CSARDRINYNEQFF.

The chain employs TRBV27 and TRBJ2-1; 9 bases line up with TRBD2. The CDR3 covers 14 residues. V lost 3 bases to trimming and J lost 13 bases; unmatched junction nucleotides: 10. Per the germline V gene, CDR1 is MNHEY and CDR2 is SMNVEV (reference sequence). This chain's CDR3 is CASSFYGGRAGQFF. The CDR3 DNA follows: TGTGCCAGCAGTTTTTACGGCGGGAGGGCGGGTCAGTTCTTC.

The rearrangement uses TRBV27 and TRBJ1-2; 10 bases align to TRBD1. Germline trimming cut 3 bases from V and 3 bases from J; bases unmatched to any gene: 1. The V gene's germline CDR1 is MNHEY and CDR2 SMNVEV (reference sequence). The CDR3 is made up of 14 amino acids. CDR3 in DNA: TGTGCCAGCAGTTTGGGGACAGGGGACTATGGCTACACCTTC. Translation gives CASSLGTGDYGYTF.

The chain's CDR3 is CASSLRTQGAGDNNEQFF. Here the CDR3 DNA reads TGTGCCAGCAGCTTACGGACTCAGGGTGCGGGGGATAACAATGAGCAGTTCTTC. The chain links TRBV7-6 to TRBJ2-1; TRBD2 agrees at 7 bases. The V gene's germline CDR1 is SGHVS and CDR2 FNYEAQ. Unmatched junction bases numbered 15, after V lost 2 bases and J lost 5 bases. The CDR3 sequence is 18 residues long.

The chain recombines TRBV2 with TRBJ2-1; 12 bases align to TRBD2. The germline CDR1 and CDR2 sequences are SNHLY and FYNNEI. The CDR3 covers 17 residues. J was trimmed by 7 bases and V by 10 bases; bases with no gene match: 17. CDR3 nucleotides: TGTGCCACCACCATCAACCGGCTAGCGGGAGGGAAAAATGAGCAGTTCTTC. Amino acid sequence: CATTINRLAGGKNEQFF.

This clonotype was seen more than once but under ten times. V and J are TRBV20-1 and TRBJ2-2; D call uncertain. Trimming took off 6 bases at V and 1 base at J, with 9 bases between the two ends. This CDR3 is 13 amino acids long. CDR1 is DFQATT and CDR2 is SNEGSKA in the germline V gene (reference sequence). The CDR3 region is CSAPDLNTGELFF. The CDR3 region has the DNA TGCAGTGCCCCCGACCTGAACACCGGGGAGCTGTTTTTT.